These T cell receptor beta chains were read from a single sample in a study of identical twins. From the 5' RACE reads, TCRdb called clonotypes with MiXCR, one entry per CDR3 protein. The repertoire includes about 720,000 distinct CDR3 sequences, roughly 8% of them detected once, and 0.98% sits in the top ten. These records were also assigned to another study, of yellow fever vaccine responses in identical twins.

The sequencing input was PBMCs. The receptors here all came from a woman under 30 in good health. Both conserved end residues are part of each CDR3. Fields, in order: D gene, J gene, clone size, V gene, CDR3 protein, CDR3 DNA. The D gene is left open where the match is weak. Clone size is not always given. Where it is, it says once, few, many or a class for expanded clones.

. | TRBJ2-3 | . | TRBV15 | CATSSHKGVSTDTQYF | TGTGCCACCAGCAGCCATAAGGGAGTTAGCACAGATACGCAGTATTTT
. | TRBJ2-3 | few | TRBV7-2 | CASSARDLSTDTQYF | TGTGCCAGCAGCGCGAGGGACCTTAGCACAGATACGCAGTATTTT
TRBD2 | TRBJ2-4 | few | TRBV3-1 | CASSPRTSGGKNIQYF | TGTGCCAGCAGCCCAAGGACTAGCGGGGGTAAAAACATTCAGTACTTC
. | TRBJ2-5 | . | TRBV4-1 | CASSQEGASGETQYF | TGCGCCAGCAGCCAAGAAGGGGCGTCAGGAGAGACCCAGTACTTC
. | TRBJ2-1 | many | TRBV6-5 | CASSLLTAPNEQFF | TGTGCCAGCAGTTTACTTACGGCTCCCAATGAGCAGTTCTTC
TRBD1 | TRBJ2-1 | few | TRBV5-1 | CASSLGQGADNEQFF | TGCGCCAGCAGCTTGGGACAGGGGGCGGACAATGAGCAGTTCTTC
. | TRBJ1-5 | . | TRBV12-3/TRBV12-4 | CASSLGADAPQHF | TGTGCCAGCAGTTTGGGGGCCGATGCGCCCCAGCATTTT
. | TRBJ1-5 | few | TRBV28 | CASSQTVGAGNQPQHF | TGTGCCAGCAGCCAAACCGTGGGGGCGGGCAATCAGCCCCAGCATTTT
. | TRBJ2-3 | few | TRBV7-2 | CASSAPGPATDTQYF | TGTGCCAGCAGCGCCCCCGGGCCCGCCACAGATACGCAGTATTTT
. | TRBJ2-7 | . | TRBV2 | CASSEGRYPPYEQYF | TGTGCCAGCAGTGAAGGGCGGTATCCCCCCTACGAGCAGTACTTC
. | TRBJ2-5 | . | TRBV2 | CASSERGSVEETQYF | TGTGCCAGCAGTGAACGGGGTTCAGTGGAAGAGACCCAGTACTTC
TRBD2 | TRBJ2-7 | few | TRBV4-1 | CASSPLGLAIPSSYEQYF | TGCGCCAGCAGCCCTCTAGGACTAGCAATACCGAGCTCCTACGAGCAGTACTTC
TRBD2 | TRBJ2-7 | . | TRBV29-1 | CSPWSGELAGLYEQYF | TGCAGCCCTTGGTCAGGGGAACTAGCGGGCCTCTACGAGCAGTACTTC
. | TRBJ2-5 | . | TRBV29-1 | CSVARGGKTDQETQYF | TGCAGCGTTGCCAGAGGGGGGAAGACAGACCAAGAGACCCAGTACTTC
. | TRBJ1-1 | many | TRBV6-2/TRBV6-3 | CASRGQIVNTEAFF | TGTGCCAGCAGAGGACAGATAGTGAACACTGAAGCTTTCTTT
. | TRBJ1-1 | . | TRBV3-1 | CASSQQMQGKAFF | TGTGCCAGCAGCCAACAAATGCAGGGGAAAGCTTTCTTT
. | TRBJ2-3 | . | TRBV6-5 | CASSYFRDDTQYF | TGTGCCAGCAGTTACTTTAGGGATGATACGCAGTATTTT
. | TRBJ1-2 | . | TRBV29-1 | CSVKDVNGYTF | TGCAGCGTTAAAGATGTGAATGGCTACACCTTC
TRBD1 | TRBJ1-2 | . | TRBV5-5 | CASSSGQGGYFDGYTF | TGTGCCAGCAGCTCCGGACAGGGGGGTTACTTTGATGGCTACACCTTC
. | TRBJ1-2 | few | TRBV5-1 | CASSYEQGVGGYTF | TGCGCCAGCAGCTATGAACAGGGTGTCGGTGGCTACACCTTC
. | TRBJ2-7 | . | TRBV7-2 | CASSRLMGEQYF | TGTGCCAGCAGCCGATTGATGGGCGAGCAGTACTTC
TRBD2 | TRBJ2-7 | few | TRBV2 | CASTSILAGGSYEQYF | TGTGCCAGCACCTCCATATTAGCGGGGGGGAGCTACGAGCAGTACTTC
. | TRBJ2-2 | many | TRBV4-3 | CASSQDRAGFLSGELFF | TGCGCCAGCAGCCAAGATAGGGCGGGTTTCCTTAGCGGGGAGCTGTTTTTT
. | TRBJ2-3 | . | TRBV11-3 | CASSIDDTQYF | TGTGCCAGCAGCATTGATGATACGCAGTATTTT
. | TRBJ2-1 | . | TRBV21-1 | CASSQRRQGAYNEQFF | TGTGCCAGCAGCCAGAGGAGACAGGGGGCCTACAATGAGCAGTTCTTC
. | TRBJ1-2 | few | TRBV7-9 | CASSFDGTAYGYTF | TGTGCCAGCAGCTTCGACGGGACTGCCTATGGCTACACCTTC
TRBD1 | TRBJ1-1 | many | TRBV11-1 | CASSPLGSTGAGNTEAFF | TGTGCCAGCAGCCCATTGGGATCCACAGGGGCTGGGAACACTGAAGCTTTCTTT
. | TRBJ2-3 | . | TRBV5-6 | CASSLGVLDTQYF | TGTGCCAGCAGCTTGGGGGTATTGGATACGCAGTATTTT
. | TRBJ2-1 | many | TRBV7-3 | CASSLRGQSRQFF | TGTGCCAGCAGCCTTCGCGGACAGAGTAGGCAGTTCTTC
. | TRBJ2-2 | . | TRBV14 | CASSQRNGRTATGELFF | TGTGCCAGCAGCCAGAGAAACGGGAGAACGGCCACCGGGGAGCTGTTTTTT
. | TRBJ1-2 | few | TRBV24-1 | CATSDADTNGYTF | TGTGCCACCAGTGATGCGGACACGAATGGCTACACCTTC
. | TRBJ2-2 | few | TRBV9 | CASASRRGTGELFF | TGTGCCAGCGCCTCGAGAAGGGGCACCGGGGAGCTGTTTTTT
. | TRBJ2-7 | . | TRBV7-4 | CASSLCKGSQRQYF | TGTGCCAGCAGCTTATGCAAGGGTAGTCAGCGGCAGTACTTC
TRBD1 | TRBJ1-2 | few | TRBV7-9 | CASSFQGAHIYGYTF | TGTGCCAGCAGCTTTCAGGGGGCGCACATTTATGGCTACACCTTC
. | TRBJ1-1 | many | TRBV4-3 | CASSQGRTQTSMNTEAFF | TGCGCCAGCAGCCAAGGTAGGACGCAAACCTCCATGAACACTGAAGCTTTCTTT
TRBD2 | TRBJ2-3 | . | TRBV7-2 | CASSPGLAGNTQYF | TGTGCCAGCAGCCCGGGACTAGCTGGAAATACGCAGTATTTT
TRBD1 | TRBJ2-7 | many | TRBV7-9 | CASSDRQGVHEQYF | TGTGCCAGCAGCGATCGACAGGGGGTCCACGAGCAGTACTTC
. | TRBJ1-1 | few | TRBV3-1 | CASSQARGARPNTEAFF | TGTGCCAGCAGCCAAGCCCGGGGGGCGAGGCCTAACACTGAAGCTTTCTTT
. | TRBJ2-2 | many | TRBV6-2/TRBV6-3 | CASVADTGELFF | TGTGCCAGTGTCGCGGACACCGGGGAGCTGTTTTTT
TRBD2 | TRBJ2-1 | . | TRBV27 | CASSLTPVAGSQYNEQFF | TGTGCCAGCAGTTTAACCCCTGTAGCGGGGAGCCAATACAATGAGCAGTTCTTC
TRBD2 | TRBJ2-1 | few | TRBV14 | CASSQDLTGGPLNEQFF | TGTGCCAGCAGCCAAGATCTGACGGGAGGGCCACTCAATGAGCAGTTCTTC
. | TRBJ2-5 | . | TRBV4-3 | CASSLAADLRETQYF | TGCGCCAGCAGTCTAGCAGCAGACCTTCGGGAGACCCAGTACTTC
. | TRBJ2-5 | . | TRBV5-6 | CASRSRGQETQYF | TGTGCCAGCCGGTCTAGGGGACAAGAGACCCAGTACTTC
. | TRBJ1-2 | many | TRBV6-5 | CASSGGLYGYTF | TGTGCCAGCAGTGGGGGTCTCTATGGCTACACCTTC
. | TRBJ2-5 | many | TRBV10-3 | CAISGRAPGTPQETQYF | TGTGCCATCAGTGGACGGGCCCCCGGGACACCTCAAGAGACCCAGTACTTC
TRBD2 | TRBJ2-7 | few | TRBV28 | CAAGRGTGYEQYF | TGTGCTGCCGGGAGGGGGACTGGGTACGAGCAGTACTTC
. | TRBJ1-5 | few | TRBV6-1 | CASRGLTGGPQHF | TGTGCCAGCAGAGGACTCACCGGGGGGCCCCAGCATTTT